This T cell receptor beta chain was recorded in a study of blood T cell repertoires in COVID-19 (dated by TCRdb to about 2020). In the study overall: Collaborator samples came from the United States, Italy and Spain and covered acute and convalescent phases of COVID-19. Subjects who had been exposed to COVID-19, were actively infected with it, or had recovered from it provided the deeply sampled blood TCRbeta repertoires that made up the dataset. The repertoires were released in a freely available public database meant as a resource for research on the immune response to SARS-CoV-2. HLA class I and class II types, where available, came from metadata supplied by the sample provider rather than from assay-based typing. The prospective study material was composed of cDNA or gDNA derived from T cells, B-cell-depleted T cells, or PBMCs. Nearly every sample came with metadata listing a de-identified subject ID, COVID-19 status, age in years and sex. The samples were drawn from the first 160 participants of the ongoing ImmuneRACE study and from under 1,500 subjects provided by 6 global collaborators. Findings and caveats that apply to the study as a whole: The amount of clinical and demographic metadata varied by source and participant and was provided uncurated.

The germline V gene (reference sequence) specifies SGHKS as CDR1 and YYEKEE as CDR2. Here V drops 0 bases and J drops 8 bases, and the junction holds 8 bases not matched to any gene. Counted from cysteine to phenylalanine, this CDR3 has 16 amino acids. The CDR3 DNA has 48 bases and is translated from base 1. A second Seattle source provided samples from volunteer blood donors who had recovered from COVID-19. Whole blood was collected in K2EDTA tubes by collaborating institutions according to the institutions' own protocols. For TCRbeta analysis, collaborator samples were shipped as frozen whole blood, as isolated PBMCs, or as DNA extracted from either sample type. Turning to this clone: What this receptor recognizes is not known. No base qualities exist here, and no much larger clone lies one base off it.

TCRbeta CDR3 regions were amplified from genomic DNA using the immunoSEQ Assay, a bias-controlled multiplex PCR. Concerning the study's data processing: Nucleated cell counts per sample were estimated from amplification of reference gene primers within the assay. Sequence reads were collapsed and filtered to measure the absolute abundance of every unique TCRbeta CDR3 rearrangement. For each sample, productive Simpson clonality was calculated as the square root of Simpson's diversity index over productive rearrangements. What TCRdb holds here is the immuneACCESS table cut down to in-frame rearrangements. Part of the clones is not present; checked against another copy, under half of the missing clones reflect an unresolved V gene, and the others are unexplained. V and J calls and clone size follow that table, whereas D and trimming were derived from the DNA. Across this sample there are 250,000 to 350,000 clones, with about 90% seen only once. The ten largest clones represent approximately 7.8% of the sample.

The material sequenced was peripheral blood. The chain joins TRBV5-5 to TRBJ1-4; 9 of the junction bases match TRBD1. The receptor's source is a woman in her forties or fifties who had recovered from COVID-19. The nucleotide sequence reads TGTGCCAGCAGCTTGGGAGTTGGACAGGGGCAAGAAAAACTGTTTTTT. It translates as CASSLGVGQGQEKLFF.